What follows describes a single T cell receptor (beta chain). Its antigen is still unknown. This specimen comes from a study of OX40 agonist ivuxolimab in advanced cancers. Study outcomes and limitations: Not determined was the antigen specificity of the expanded peripheral T cells. Low levels of normalized T-cell clonal expansion also appeared in some nonresponders. The study found among the lowest clonal expansion in partial responders at 0.1-3.0 mg/kg.

V lost 1 base, J lost 4 bases, and 4 bases lay in between. The germline V gene encodes CDR1 MDHEN and CDR2 SYDVKM. This CDR3 comprises 13 residues. The data were produced by immunoSEQ multiplex PCR, yet TCRdb's version contains in-frame clones alone and is incomplete. The sample gives about 83,000 clones, 84% of which show up once; about 1.7% is in the top ten. The source material was CD4+ or CD8+ T cells sorted from blood, sampled in a trial of the OX40 agonist ivuxolimab. The chain couples TRBV28 to TRBJ2-2; D gene unclear. The origin of this receptor is an adult with an advanced solid tumor such as melanoma, head and neck, liver or kidney cancer. Here the CDR3 reads CASSLYATGELFF. The CDR3 DNA sequence: TGTGCCAGCAGTTTATATGCCACCGGGGAGCTGTTTTTT.